What follows are 23 T cell receptor beta chains derived from one specimen sequenced in a study of blood T cells in healthy people across ages. It was with a sample-barcoded 5' primer and a J-beta primer mix that a second PCR of about 7 to 12 cycles was run. One entry per CDR3 protein results from TCRdb running MiXCR on the 5' RACE reads. Found here are approximately 1.5 million distinct CDR3 sequences, around 40% of them singletons; the top ten hold roughly 3.7%. Sequenced input: blood. Receptor source: a woman between 18 and 30 years old in good health.

The chain has TRBV5-1 and TRBJ2-5, with D tentatively TRBD2 (5 bases). V lost 4 bases to trimming and J lost 4 bases, with 11 bases between them. The germline CDR1 and CDR2 sequences are SGHRS and YFSETQ. The CDR3 is 13 residues long. The CDR3 region has the DNA TGCGCCAGCAGCCAGGACTCCTCAGAGACCCAGTACTTC. Its translation: CASSQDSSETQYF.

The chain is built from TRBV20-1 and TRBJ1-5; 10 bases align to TRBD1. The CDR3 spans 13 residues. In germline, CDR1 is DFQATT, CDR2 SNEGSKA (reference sequence). The V gene end was trimmed by 3 bases and the J gene end by 7 bases; junction bases not matched to a gene: 3. CDR3 bases: TGCAGTGCTAGCCGGGACAGGGGACAGCCCCAGCATTTT. Amino acid sequence: CSASRDRGQPQHF.

The chain links TRBV5-1 to TRBJ2-1, with D hard to call. The CDR3 totals 15 residues. Between the trimmed V and J ends, which lost 0 bases and 9 bases, there was a span of 16 bases. Germline V gene data show CDR1 as SGHRS and CDR2 as YFSETQ. CDR3 loop: CASSLASGGPGEQFF. For the CDR3, the DNA is TGCGCCAGCAGCTTGGCTTCGGGTGGGCCGGGTGAGCAGTTCTTC. The variable domain in full, with the rest retrieved from reference TRBV5-1 and TRBJ2-1, is KAGVTQTPRYLIKTRGQQVTLSCSPISGHRSVSWYQQTPGQGLQFLFEYFSETQRNKGNFPGRFSGRQFSNSRSEMNVSTLELGDSALYLCASSLASGGPGEQFFGPGTRLTVL.

This clonotype has more than one count but fewer than ten. The chain uses TRBV4-3 and TRBJ2-1; D may correspond to TRBD1 or TRBD2 (5 bases each). Looked up from germline, CDR1 is LGHNA and CDR2 is YSLEER. V was cut by 0 bases and J by 6 bases, with 12 bases left in between. CDR3 length: 15 residues. This CDR3 is CASSQEGWGSNEQFF. The CDR3 DNA reads as TGCGCCAGCAGCCAAGAGGGCTGGGGGAGCAATGAGCAGTTCTTC.

This chain joins TRBV11-2 and TRBJ2-7; possible D gene TRBD1, 6 bases. The CDR3 has 15 residues. CDR1 is SGHAT and CDR2 is FQNNGV in the germline V gene. V lost 2 bases, J lost 4 bases, and 15 bases lay in between. The CDR3 DNA follows: TGTGCCAGCAGCTTACTGGACAGCTTTGCGTACGAGCAGTACTTC. This codes for CASSLLDSFAYEQYF.

This clonotype was found a few times. The chain is built from TRBV18 and TRBJ1-6; perhaps TRBD1 as D (6 bases). V was shortened by 4 bases and J by 0 bases, with 10 bases between the two germline ends. The CDR3 covers 16 residues. Germline V lookup: CDR1 KGHSH, CDR2 LQKENI. The DNA of the CDR3 is TGTGCCAGCTCACGCGACAGGAGCTCCTATAATTCACCCCTCCACTTT. It yields the protein CASSRDRSSYNSPLHF.

This chain uses TRBV13 with TRBJ2-1; maybe TRBD1 (6 bases). CDR1 is PRHDT and CDR2 is FYEKMQ in the germline V gene (reference sequence). The V end lost 4 bases, the J end lost 2 bases, and 12 bases lay between the germline ends. The CDR3 covers 15 residues. The CDR3 loop reads CASSYPQGTYNEQFF. CDR3 DNA sequence: TGTGCCAGCAGCTACCCACAGGGAACCTACAATGAGCAGTTCTTC. Variable domain in full (rest from reference TRBV13 and TRBJ2-1): AAGVIQSPRHLIKEKRETATLKCYPIPRHDTVYWYQQGPGQDPQFLISFYEKMQSDKGSIPDRFSAQQFSDYHSELNMSSLELGDSALYFCASSYPQGTYNEQFFGPGTRLTVL.

V gene TRBV20-1 combines with J gene TRBJ2-2; D is undetermined. This CDR3 contains 13 residues. V lost 4 bases, J lost 7 bases, and 13 bases lay in between. Looked up from germline, CDR1 is DFQATT and CDR2 is SNEGSKA (reference sequence). The CDR3: CSATPGGGGELFF. Here the CDR3 DNA reads TGCAGTGCTACGCCCGGTGGTGGCGGGGAGCTGTTTTTT.

This clonotype was seen more than once but under ten times. This chain connects TRBV12-3 or TRBV12-4 to TRBJ1-2, with D unclear. The V end was cut by 2 bases, the J end by 5 bases, with 12 bases between. This CDR3 region has 14 residues. CDR3 sequence (DNA): TGTGCCAGCAGTTTATTTGGCAGAGATTATGGCTACACCTTC. It encodes CASSLFGRDYGYTF.

Only a few counts were recorded for this clonotype. The chain carries TRBV4-3 and TRBJ1-1; D is possibly TRBD1 (5 bases). CDR1 is LGHNA, CDR2 YSLEER, per germline. Trimming left V 4 bases short and J 5 bases short, with 14 bases between. This CDR3 is 14 amino acids long. CDR3 DNA: TGCGCCAGCAGCCGTCGGGACGGACAAACTGAAGCTTTCTTT. It specifies CASSRRDGQTEAFF.

This clonotype came up once. The chain is built from TRBV13 and TRBJ1-2, with 7 positions matching TRBD1. CDR1 and CDR2 from the germline V gene are PRHDT and FYEKMQ (reference sequence). This CDR3 has 15 amino acids. V lost 5 bases and J lost 4; bases outside the gene matches: 10. CDR3 amino acids: CASSPGTAVAYGYTF. The CDR3 DNA reads as TGTGCCAGCAGCCCGGGGACAGCCGTGGCCTATGGCTACACCTTC.

The chain joins TRBV29-1 to TRBJ2-4; D may be TRBD2 (6 bases). The CDR3 spans 10 residues. Looked up from germline, CDR1 is SQVTM and CDR2 is ANQGSEA. Trimming pared 8 bases from V and 9 bases from J, leaving 11 bases between. The CDR3 DNA is TGCAGCCGGCGGGGTCGCATTCAGTACTTC. Protein: CSRRGRIQYF. The whole variable domain, remainder taken from reference TRBV29-1 and TRBJ2-4, is SAVISQKPSRDICQRGTSLTIQCQVDSQVTMMFWYRQQPGQSLTLIATANQGSEATYESGFVIDKFPISRPNLTFSTLTVSNMSPEDSSIYLCSRRGRIQYFGAGTRLSVL.

The chain joins TRBV6-2 or TRBV6-3 to TRBJ2-5; 8 nucleotides match TRBD2. Unmatched junction bases numbered 11, after V lost 6 bases and J lost 11 bases. CDR3 size: 13 residues. CDR1 and CDR2 (germline): MNHEY, SVGEGT. CDR3 sequence reads: CASRPGLAREQYF. The DNA for the CDR3 is TGTGCCAGCAGACCCGGACTAGCAAGGGAGCAGTACTTC.

The chain recombines TRBV6-6 with TRBJ2-3; D gene uncertain. V shed 8 bases and J shed 6 bases, with 9 bases lying between them. The CDR3 has 11 residues. In germline, CDR1 is MNHNY, CDR2 SVGAGI (reference sequence). The CDR3 nucleotides read TGTGCCAGCGTTAAGGGCGATACGCAGTATTTT. Protein sequence: CASVKGDTQYF.

The V and J genes are TRBV10-3 and TRBJ2-3, with 14 bases matching TRBD2. The germline V gene has CDR1 ENHRY and CDR2 SYGVKD. Trimming cost V 1 base and J 9 bases; bases outside gene matches: 6. This CDR3 is built from 16 residues. The CDR3 DNA reads TGTGCCATCAGTGAGTTGGGACTAGCGGGAGCAAGAACGCAGTATTTT. Its translation: CAISELGLAGARTQYF.

A note on this clonotype: A much larger clone differs by one base, so this may be a read error. The rearrangement joins TRBV29-1 to TRBJ2-1; D is undetermined. Between the trimmed V and J ends, which lost 1 base and 13 bases, there was a span of 14 bases. Germline V gene lookup returns CDR1 SQVTM and CDR2 ANQGSEA. The CDR3 covers 12 residues. The CDR3 spells CSVEAVGETQFF. For the CDR3, the DNA is TGCAGCGTTGAAGCCGTTGGAGAGACCCAGTTCTTC.

In DNA, the CDR3 is TGTGCCAGCAGCTCCAGGACGGGACTTCTATACAATGAGCAGTACTTC. The encoded protein is CASSSRTGLLYNEQYF. V usage is TRBV7-2 and J usage is TRBJ2-1, with D perhaps matching TRBD2 (6 bases). The end of the DNA is better explained by TRBJ2-7, so the J call may be wrong. The CDR3 runs to 16 residues. Germline V gives CDR1 SGHTA, CDR2 FQGNSA.

Details on this clonotype: One end of the junction is discordant with germline, which a read error may explain. The J gene is TRBJ1-1, the V gene TRBV20-1, with a weak D call TRBD1 (6 bases). The V gene's germline CDR1 is DFQATT and CDR2 SNEGSKA (reference sequence). CDR3 length: 14 amino acids. The CDR3 spells CSAREADRNTGAFF. The CDR3 nucleotides are TGCAGTGCTAGAGAAGCCGACAGGAACACTGGAGCTTTCTTT.

There are a few counts of this clonotype. This chain links TRBV15 with TRBJ1-1; no definite D call. The CDR3 is made up of 13 amino acids. The germline gives CDR1 LNHNV, CDR2 YYDKDF (reference sequence). V was cut by 0 bases and J by 5 bases, with 7 bases left in between. CDR3 DNA: TGTGCCACCAGCAGAGATTTTGGGACTGAAGCTTTCTTT. Amino acid sequence: CATSRDFGTEAFF.

The chain recombines TRBV20-1 with TRBJ1-2, with D uncertain. The ends were cut back, 3 bases at V and 8 bases at J, with 19 bases in the middle. The germline CDR1 and CDR2 sequences are DFQATT and SNEGSKA (reference sequence). This CDR3 is 14 amino acids long. For the CDR3, the DNA is TGCAGTGCTAGGCCTCCTCTGCCTTCCTGCGGCTACACCTTC. This translates into CSARPPLPSCGYTF.

The chain uses TRBV20-1 and TRBJ2-3, with D maybe TRBD2 (5 bases). Germline CDR1 DFQATT, CDR2 SNEGSKA (reference sequence). The CDR3 length is 14 residues. With 7 bases removed from V and 4 bases from J, the gap between germline ends came to 18 bases. The chain's CDR3 is CSGWIGVLADTQYF. The DNA of the CDR3 is TGCAGTGGCTGGATCGGGGTGTTAGCAGATACGCAGTATTTT.

J is TRBJ1-6 and V is TRBV10-3, with a tentative D call TRBD1 (5 bases). CDR3 size: 13 residues. CDR1 is ENHRY, CDR2 SYGVKD, per germline. V was shortened by 10 bases and J by 5 bases, with 12 bases between the two germline ends. CDR3 DNA sequence: TGTGCCACCTTGGGACGGCATAATTCACCCCTCCACTTT. It is translated as CATLGRHNSPLHF.

The V gene is TRBV3-1, the J gene TRBJ1-2; no clear D gene. V gave up 0 bases and J gave up 5 bases, with 10 bases separating them. Germline CDR1 and CDR2: LGHDT and YNNKEL (reference sequence). The CDR3 sequence is 14 residues long. The CDR3 reads CASSQDTSGYGYTF. CDR3 DNA sequence: TGTGCCAGCAGCCAAGATACGAGCGGGTATGGCTACACCTTC.